Presented here are 20 T cell receptor beta chains from one specimen sequenced in a study of Graves' ophthalmopathy and Graves' hyperthyroidism. RNA served as the template for amplifying TCR beta CDR3 regions. HTBI primers primed a first-round RT-PCR, and a second-round multiplex PCR followed. From the multiplex PCR reads, TCRdb called clonotypes with MiXCR, one entry per CDR3 protein. The table has approximately 1.2 million distinct CDR3 sequences, roughly two fifths seen once; the top ten hold over 8.5%. Material: peripheral blood or thyroid tissue (not recorded which). These receptors came from an adult man with Graves' hyperthyroidism.

This clonotype was picked up many times. The genes are TRBV19 and TRBJ2-7, with 7 bases lining up with TRBD1. This CDR3 comprises 12 residues. Germline assignment: CDR1 LNHDA and CDR2 SQIVND (reference sequence). V lost 5 bases to trimming and J lost 3 bases; unmatched junction nucleotides: 1. CDR3 DNA sequence: TGTGCCAGTAGTCAGGGGGACTACGAGCAGTACTTC. Amino acid sequence: CASSQGDYEQYF.

As to this clonotype: At one end the junction does not follow the germline gene, possibly because of a read error. The chain has TRBV2 and TRBJ2-2; 15 bases map to TRBD2. CDR3 length: 22 residues. Per the germline V gene, CDR1 is SNHLY and CDR2 is FYNNEI. CDR3 nucleotide sequence: TGTGCCAGCAGTTACTCGAACTTCGGACTAGCGGGAGGGTCCGCGAACATCGGGGAGCTGTTTTTT. Amino acid sequence: CASSYSNFGLAGGSANIGELFF.

This clonotype was recorded many times. V gene TRBV29-1 combines with J gene TRBJ1-1; 10 nucleotides line up with TRBD1. V trimming: 7 bases; J trimming: 4 bases; junction bases outside the gene matches: 12. The CDR3 has 15 amino acids. Germline loops: CDR1 SQVTM, CDR2 ANQGSEA. The CDR3 region is CSARGMGQGITEAFF. Written as DNA, the CDR3 is TGCAGCGCCCGGGGGATGGGACAGGGGATCACTGAAGCTTTCTTT.

The sample holds many counts of this clonotype. The chain combines TRBV12-3 or TRBV12-4 with TRBJ1-3, with D possibly matching TRBD1 (5 bases). The CDR3 spans 14 residues. With 5 bases removed from V and 2 bases from J, the gap between germline ends came to 10 bases. The CDR3 bases are TGTGCCAGCAGTCAACGAGGGGCTGGAAACACCATATATTTT. This sequence encodes CASSQRGAGNTIYF.

As regards this clonotype: Because it lacks the conserved phenylalanine or tryptophan at the end, this CDR3 is likely a read error. Because the CDR3's place on the DNA is in doubt, the DNA is left out and the CDR3 is given as listed by TCRdb. J is TRBJ1-1 and V is TRBV6-5; whether TRBD1, the table's D call, matches the DNA was not checked. Germline values: CDR1 MNHEY, CDR2 SVGAGI. Termini included, the CDR3 measures 10 amino acids. The CDR3 sequence: CASSSPQGFY.

Many counts were recorded for this clonotype. The chain recombines TRBV15 with TRBJ2-5, with 9 bases fitting TRBD2. The J segment lost 5 bases and the V segment lost 2 bases, leaving 6 bases of the junction unmatched. The V gene's germline CDR1 is LNHNV and CDR2 YYDKDF (reference sequence). The CDR3 covers 15 residues. The CDR3, as DNA: TGTGCCACCAGCAGACGGACTAGCGTAGGGGAGACCCAGTACTTC. Amino acid sequence: CATSRRTSVGETQYF. Variable domain in full (rest from reference TRBV15 and TRBJ2-5): DAMVIQNPRYQVTQFGKPVTLSCSQTLNHNVMYWYQQKSSQAPKLLFHYYDKDFNNEADTPDNFQSRRPNTSFCFLDIRSPGLGDTAMYLCATSRRTSVGETQYFGPGTRLLVL.

The chain combines TRBV15 with TRBJ1-1, with D uncertain. The CDR3 loop spans 13 amino acids. CDR1 is LNHNV and CDR2 is YYDKDF in the germline V gene (reference sequence). V was cut by 4 bases and J by 0 bases, with 6 bases left in between. CDR3 amino acids: CATSTGMNTEAFF. The CDR3 bases are TGTGCCACCAGCACCGGGATGAACACTGAAGCTTTCTTT.

V usage is TRBV7-2 and J usage is TRBJ2-6; TRBD1 matches at 9 bases. The germline CDR1 and CDR2 sequences are SGHTA and FQGNSA. V was pared by 5 bases and J by 1 base, with 3 bases of the junction left unmatched. The CDR3 contains 16 residues. DNA of the CDR3: TGTGCCAGCAGCGGGGGACAGGGTTCTGGGGCCAACGTCCTGACTTTC. Translation gives CASSGGQGSGANVLTF.

The V gene is TRBV7-3, the J gene TRBJ2-7, with TRBD2 matching over 7 bases. The end of the DNA fits TRBJ2-1 better, so the J call may be wrong. Germline V lookup: CDR1 SGHTA, CDR2 FQGTGA. This CDR3 is built from 15 residues. The CDR3 protein is CASSQLGLAANEQFF. The DNA of the CDR3 is TGTGCCAGCAGCCAACTCGGGCTAGCGGCCAATGAGCAGTTCTTC.

V usage is TRBV10-3 and J usage is TRBJ1-2; a weak D match, TRBD1 (5 bases). V was pared by 5 bases and J by 8 bases, with 12 bases between. The CDR3 sequence is 12 residues long. Germline-derived CDR1 and CDR2 are ENHRY and SYGVKD. The CDR3 nucleotides read TGTGCCATCAGTCCCCAGACAGCGGGCTACACCTTC. Amino acids: CAISPQTAGYTF.

The V and J genes are TRBV29-1 and TRBJ2-7; TRBD1 agrees at 7 bases. The trim removed 8 bases at V and 2 bases at J, leaving 9 bases unmatched. The CDR3 spans 13 residues. Germline V gives CDR1 SQVTM, CDR2 ANQGSEA. The CDR3 loop is CSSLGGQAYEQYF. In DNA, the CDR3 is TGCAGCAGCTTAGGGGGCCAAGCCTACGAGCAGTACTTC.

J is TRBJ1-1 and V is TRBV6-2 or TRBV6-3, with D perhaps matching TRBD1 (5 bases). This CDR3 has 14 residues. Germline values: CDR1 MNHEY, CDR2 SVGEGT. V lost 6 bases to trimming and J lost 5 bases, with 16 bases between them. CDR3 residues: CASREDRPRTEAFF. As DNA, the CDR3 is TGTGCCAGCAGAGAAGACAGACCCCGTACTGAAGCTTTCTTT.

The chain joins TRBV20-1 to TRBJ1-6; TRBD1 might be the D (6 bases). The V and J ends lost 3 bases and 12 bases respectively, with 24 bases between them. Germline CDR1 reads DFQATT; CDR2 reads SNEGSKA (reference sequence). CDR3 length equals 16 residues. The CDR3 loop is CSARFGGGLPREPLHF. CDR3 DNA sequence: TGCAGTGCTAGGTTCGGGGGCGGCCTACCTAGGGAACCCCTCCACTTT.

This clonotype was detected ten times or more. Here the CDR3 reads CASSIIRISGNQPQHF. DNA for the CDR3: TGTGCCAGTAGTATTATTCGGATCAGCGGCAATCAGCCCCAGCATTTT. This chain links TRBV19 with TRBJ1-5, with D unresolved. Germline assignment: CDR1 LNHDA and CDR2 SQIVND (reference sequence). V shed 3 bases and J shed 2 bases, with 14 bases lying between them. The CDR3 length is 16 residues. Variable domain in full (rest from reference TRBV19 and TRBJ1-5): DGGITQSPKYLFRKEGQNVTLSCEQNLNHDAMYWYRQDPGQGLRLIYYSQIVNDFQKGDIAEGYSVSREKKESFPLTVTSAQKNPTAFYLCASSIIRISGNQPQHFGDGTRLSIL.

This clonotype was found many times. The rearrangement links TRBV2 to TRBJ2-5; no clear D gene. From germline, CDR1 is SNHLY and CDR2 FYNNEI. V was pared by 1 base and J by 2 bases, with 8 bases between. The CDR3 consists of 14 residues. Here the CDR3 reads CASSEDGPQETQYF. CDR3 bases: TGTGCCAGCAGTGAAGATGGGCCACAAGAGACCCAGTACTTC.

This rearrangement joins TRBV10-3 to TRBJ2-6; D gene uncertain. V dropped 5 bases and J dropped 1 base, with 12 bases sitting between them. Germline CDR1 is ENHRY and CDR2 is SYGVKD. This CDR3 region has 16 residues. The CDR3 DNA reads as TGTGCCATCAGTCTAAGGCAGCTTTCTGGGGCCAACGTCCTGACTTTC. Translation gives CAISLRQLSGANVLTF.

About this clonotype: A much larger clone is a single base away; this may be a read error. This chain joins TRBV10-3 and TRBJ1-1, with D unclear. The V end lost 6 bases, the J end lost 3 bases, and 8 bases lay between the germline ends. CDR1 is ENHRY, CDR2 SYGVKD, per germline. This CDR3 is built from 12 residues. The CDR3 spells CAISLQYTEAFF. CDR3 bases: TGTGCCATCAGCCTACAGTACACTGAAGCTTTCTTT.

This sequence joins TRBV11-2 and TRBJ2-5; tentative D call: TRBD1 (5 bases). Germline assignment: CDR1 SGHAT and CDR2 FQNNGV. Deletions cut 1 base from V and 9 bases from J, with 12 bases between. CDR3 length: 13 residues. The CDR3 DNA is TGTGCCAGCAGCTTAGGCCGGACAAGGGCCCAGTACTTC. Encoded protein: CASSLGRTRAQYF.

The rearrangement joins TRBV10-2 to TRBJ2-6, with 9 bases matching TRBD1. The V gene's germline CDR1 is WSHSY and CDR2 SAAADI. The CDR3 covers 17 residues. V shed 2 bases and J 1 base; nucleotides not matched to a gene: 3. The CDR3 sequence is CASSEPDRGSGANVLTF. The DNA of the CDR3 is TGCGCCAGCAGTGAGCCGGACAGGGGATCTGGGGCCAACGTCCTGACTTTC.

The CDR3 spells CASRPTGTGGDAGELFF. CDR3 DNA sequence: TGTGCCAGCAGGCCTACCGGGACAGGGGGCGACGCCGGGGAGCTGTTTTTT. This rearrangement joins TRBV7-6 to TRBJ2-2; 12 nucleotides line up with TRBD1. This CDR3 contains 17 residues. The V gene end was trimmed by 6 bases and the J gene end by 6 bases; junction bases not matched to a gene: 11. Germline values: CDR1 SGHVS, CDR2 FNYEAQ.